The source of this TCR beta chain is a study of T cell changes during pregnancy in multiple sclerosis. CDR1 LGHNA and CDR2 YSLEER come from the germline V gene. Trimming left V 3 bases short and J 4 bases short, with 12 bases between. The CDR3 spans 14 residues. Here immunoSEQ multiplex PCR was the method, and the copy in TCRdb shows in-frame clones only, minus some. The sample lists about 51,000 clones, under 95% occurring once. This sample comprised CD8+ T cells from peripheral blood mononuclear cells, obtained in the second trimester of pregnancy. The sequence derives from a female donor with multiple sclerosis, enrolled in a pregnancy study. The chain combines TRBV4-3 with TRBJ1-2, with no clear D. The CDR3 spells CASSQAGGRYGYTF. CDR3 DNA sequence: TGCGCCAGCAGCCAGGCTGGAGGTCGCTATGGCTACACCTTC.